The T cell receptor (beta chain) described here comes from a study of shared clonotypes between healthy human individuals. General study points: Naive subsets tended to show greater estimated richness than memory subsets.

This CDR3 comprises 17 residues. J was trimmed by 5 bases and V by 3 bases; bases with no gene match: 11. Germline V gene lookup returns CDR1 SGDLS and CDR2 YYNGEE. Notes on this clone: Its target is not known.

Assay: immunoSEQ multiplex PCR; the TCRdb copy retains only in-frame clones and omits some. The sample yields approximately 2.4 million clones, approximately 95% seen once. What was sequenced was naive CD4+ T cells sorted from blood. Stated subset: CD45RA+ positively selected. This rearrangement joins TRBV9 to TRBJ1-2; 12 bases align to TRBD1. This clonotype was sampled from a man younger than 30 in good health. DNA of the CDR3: TGTGCCAGCAGCGCTTCCGGGACAGGGGGCCTAGGTTATGGCTACACCTTC. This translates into CASSASGTGGLGYGYTF.